This T cell receptor (beta chain) was profiled in a study of radiation and T cells in renal cell carcinoma. About the study: Nephrectomy followed 15 Gy stereotactic body radiation by 4 weeks.

Turning to this clone: Its antigen remains unknown.

Measured with immunoSEQ multiplex PCR; TCRdb has only the in-frame clones, and not every one. The table lists about 130,000 clones, approximately 91% of them singletons. Regarding time point: baseline pretreatment blood. Treatment defined: 15 Gy SBRT to primary tumor, nephrectomy 4 weeks later. Radiation-treated patients gave blood at baseline, week 2 and week 4. With 0 bases removed from V and 2 bases from J, the gap between germline ends came to 16 bases. The germline V gene encodes CDR1 SGHNT and CDR2 YYREEE (reference sequence). This CDR3 spans 17 amino acids. Study-level findings and limits: From baseline, blood top tumor clonotypes peaked at 2 weeks post-radiation. Baseline intratumoral clonotype presence is unknown without pretreatment biopsies.

This chain links TRBV5-4 with TRBJ2-3; D possibly corresponds to TRBD1 (5 bases). The source was blood, collected from a patient whose treatment included radiotherapy and nephrectomy. The sequence was collected from a woman aged 50 to 60 with renal cell carcinoma. CDR3 bases: TGTGCCAGCAGCTTGGCGAACAGGATCGGCAACACAGATACGCAGTATTTT. Protein product: CASSLANRIGNTDTQYF.